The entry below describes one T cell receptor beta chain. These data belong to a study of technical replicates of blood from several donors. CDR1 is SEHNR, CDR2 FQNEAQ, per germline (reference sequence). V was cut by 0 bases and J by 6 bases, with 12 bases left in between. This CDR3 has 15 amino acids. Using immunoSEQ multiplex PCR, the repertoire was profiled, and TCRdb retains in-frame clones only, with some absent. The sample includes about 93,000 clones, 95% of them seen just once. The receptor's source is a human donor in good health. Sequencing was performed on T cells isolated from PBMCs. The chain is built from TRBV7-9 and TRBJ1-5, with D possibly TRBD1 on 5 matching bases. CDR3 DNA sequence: TGTGCCAGCAGCTTAGCGGGAGGGGTAGGTCAGCCCCAGCATTTT. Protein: CASSLAGGVGQPQHF. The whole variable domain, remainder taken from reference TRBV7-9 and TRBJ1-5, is DTGVSQNPRHKITKRGQNVTFRCDPISEHNRLYWYRQTLGQGPEFLTYFQNEAQLEKSRLLSDRFSAERPKGSFSTLEIQRTEQGDSAMYLCASSLAGGVGQPQHFGDGTRLSIL.